Below are 11 T cell receptor beta chains sequenced from a single sample in a study of blood T cell repertoires in COVID-19. Sequenced by immunoSEQ multiplex PCR; TCRdb stores in-frame clones only, minus some. The sample gives approximately 350,000 clones, more than 70% of which show up once; just under 7.5% is in the top ten. The sequencing input was peripheral blood. The receptors stem from a woman in her 70s with COVID-19, enrolled during active disease.

The chain couples TRBV24-1 to TRBJ1-2; perhaps TRBD1 as D (5 bases). Looked up from germline, CDR1 is KGHDR and CDR2 is SFDVKD. The CDR3 is 11 residues long. V lost 7 bases, J lost 5 bases, and 7 bases lay in between. The CDR3 spells CATRSGYGYTF. In nucleotides, the CDR3 is TGTGCCACCAGATCAGGGTATGGCTACACCTTC.

J is TRBJ2-1 and V is TRBV24-1; D is ambiguous. Trimming took 3 bases from V and 8 from J, leaving 13 bases between them. Germline V CDR1 and CDR2: KGHDR, SFDVKD. This CDR3 is built from 14 residues. The CDR3: CATSDPSTRHEQFF. The CDR3 nucleotides are TGTGCCACCAGTGATCCCTCGACTCGACATGAGCAGTTCTTC.

This rearrangement joins TRBV29-1 to TRBJ1-1; TRBD1 might be the D (5 bases). The CDR3 has 11 amino acids. CDR1 and CDR2 from the germline V gene are SQVTM and ANQGSEA. The V and J ends lost 6 bases and 11 bases respectively, with 16 bases between them. The CDR3 nucleotides read TGCAGCGTGTTTTCAGGGTTGGCGGCTTTCTTT. Protein: CSVFSGLAAFF.

The chain carries TRBV3-1 (or the pseudogene TRBV3-2) and TRBJ2-7, with TRBD1 identical over 7 bases. V gave up 0 bases and J gave up 2 bases; unmatched junction bases: 4. The length of the CDR3 is 15 residues. The V gene's germline CDR1 is LGHDT and CDR2 YNNKEL (reference sequence). CDR3 sequence: CASSQEGQAPYEQYF. The CDR3 DNA reads TGTGCCAGCAGCCAAGAAGGACAGGCACCCTACGAGCAGTACTTC.

The chain employs TRBV24-1 and TRBJ2-1, with a weak D call TRBD2 (6 bases). Germline-derived CDR1 and CDR2 are KGHDR and SFDVKD. CDR3 length equals 14 residues. Trimming removed 2 bases at V and 5 bases at J, with 9 bases between. The CDR3 coding sequence is TGTGCCACCAGTGATTCGCGGGGAAACAATGAGCAGTTCTTC. Translating gives CATSDSRGNNEQFF.

J is TRBJ2-6 and V is TRBV24-1; TRBD1 agrees at 7 bases. The CDR3 is 17 amino acids. Germline V lookup: CDR1 KGHDR, CDR2 SFDVKD. With V trimmed by 5 bases and J by 2 bases, 8 bases remained unmatched. The CDR3 coding sequence is TGTGCCACCAGTGCCCCCGAGGGGGCAGCTGGGGCCAACGTCCTGACTTTC. It codes for CATSAPEGAAGANVLTF.

This chain uses TRBV18 with TRBJ1-1; the D is unclear. In germline, CDR1 is KGHSH, CDR2 LQKENI. This CDR3 contains 14 residues. Between the trimmed V and J ends, which lost 3 bases and 5 bases, there was a span of 13 bases. CDR3 sequence: CASSPAATWTEAFF. The CDR3, as DNA: TGTGCCAGCTCACCCGCGGCCACTTGGACTGAAGCTTTCTTT. The variable domain in full, with the rest retrieved from reference TRBV18 and TRBJ1-1, is NAGVMQNPRHLVRRRGQEARLRCSPMKGHSHVYWYRQLPEEGLKFMVYLQKENIIDESGMPKERFSAEFPKEGPSILRIQQVVRGDSAAYFCASSPAATWTEAFFGQGTRLTVV.

With regard to this clone: Other DNA variants within this sample encode the same CDR3. This rearrangement joins TRBV5-1 to TRBJ1-2; D possibly corresponds to TRBD1 (5 bases). CDR3 length: 11 residues. The germline gives CDR1 SGHRS, CDR2 YFSETQ. Trimming cost V 5 bases and J 4 bases, with 6 bases left between them. The CDR3 DNA follows: TGCGCCAGCAGTACAGGCTATGGCTACACCTTC. As protein: CASSTGYGYTF.

V gene TRBV19 combines with J gene TRBJ1-2; TRBD1 matches 10 bases. Germline CDR1 is LNHDA and CDR2 is SQIVND (reference sequence). The CDR3 runs to 14 residues. Trimming took 8 bases from V and 4 from J; bases not matched to a gene: 7. The CDR3 DNA follows: TGTGCCAGTGAACGACAGGGGGCTTCCTATGGCTACACCTTC. This sequence encodes CASERQGASYGYTF.

The chain joins TRBV20-1 to TRBJ1-1, with D perhaps matching TRBD1 (6 bases). The length of the CDR3 is 11 residues. The V end was cut by 6 bases, the J end by 7 bases, with 12 bases between. CDR1 DFQATT and CDR2 SNEGSKA come from the germline V gene (reference sequence). In nucleotides, the CDR3 is TGCAGTGCCGTAACAGGGATTGAAGCTTTCTTT. Protein: CSAVTGIEAFF.

The genes are TRBV5-1 and TRBJ2-1; D may be TRBD1 (6 bases). Trimming stripped 2 bases from V and 7 bases from J, with 10 bases between. Germline V gives CDR1 SGHRS, CDR2 YFSETQ. The CDR3 spans 13 residues. The CDR3 DNA follows: TGCGCCAGCAGCTTCGGCCAGGGGAATGAGCAGTTCTTC. Its protein is CASSFGQGNEQFF.